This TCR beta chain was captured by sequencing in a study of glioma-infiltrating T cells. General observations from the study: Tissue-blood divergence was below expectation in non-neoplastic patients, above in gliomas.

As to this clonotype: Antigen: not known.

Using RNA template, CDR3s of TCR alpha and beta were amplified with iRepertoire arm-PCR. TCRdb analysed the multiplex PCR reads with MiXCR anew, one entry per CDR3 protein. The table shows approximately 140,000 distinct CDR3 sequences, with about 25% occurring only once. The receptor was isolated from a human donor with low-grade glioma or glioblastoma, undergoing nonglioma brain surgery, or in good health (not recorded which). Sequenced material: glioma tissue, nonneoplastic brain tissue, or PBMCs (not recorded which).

The CDR3 here is CASSRQRDQPQHF. The CDR3 DNA is TGTGCCAGCAGCCGACAGAGAGATCAGCCCCAGCATTTT. The chain uses TRBV3-1 and TRBJ1-5; a possible D gene is TRBD1 (5 bases). CDR1 is LGHDT and CDR2 is YNNKEL in the germline V gene (reference sequence). This CDR3 has 13 residues. V lost 4 bases and J 5 bases, leaving 9 bases between the germline ends.